Presented here are 4 T cell receptor beta chains from one specimen sequenced in a study of shared clonotypes between healthy human individuals. The method was immunoSEQ multiplex PCR; TCRdb's version includes in-frame clones alone and lacks a portion of them. The table records 2 million to 2.5 million clones, approximately 95% of them present only once. Sequences were obtained from naive CD4+ T cells from PBMCs. The subset denotes: CD45RA+ positively selected. Every receptor here comes from a young man in good health. Some clones in this sample may be carry-over from other donors' samples.

The chain is built from TRBV2 and TRBJ2-1; tentative D call: TRBD1 (6 bases). Germline V CDR1 and CDR2: SNHLY, FYNNEI. The CDR3 is 13 residues long. The V end lost 11 bases, the J end lost 4 bases, and 15 bases lay between the germline ends. The CDR3, as DNA: TGTGCCGGCGCCTGGGACAAATACAATGAGCAGTTCTTC. Protein product: CAGAWDKYNEQFF.

The chain joins TRBV28 to TRBJ1-2; D unresolved. The CDR3 is 14 residues long. CDR1 and CDR2 (germline): MDHEN, SYDVKM. With 6 bases removed from V and 4 bases from J, the gap between germline ends came to 15 bases. This chain's CDR3 is CASRRFLGIYGYTF. DNA of the CDR3: TGTGCCAGCAGGAGGTTCCTGGGTATCTATGGCTACACCTTC.

The rearrangement links TRBV19 to TRBJ1-1; TRBD1 is a possible D gene (6 bases). Germline CDR1 LNHDA, CDR2 SQIVND (reference sequence). The ends were cut back, 8 bases at V and 7 bases at J, with 17 bases in the middle. The length of the CDR3 is 13 residues. CDR3 sequence reads: CASSGHRRVEAFF. The CDR3 DNA sequence: TGTGCCAGTTCGGGACACCGCAGAGTTGAAGCTTTCTTT. The full variable domain, its missing parts supplied by reference TRBV19 and TRBJ1-1, is DGGITQSPKYLFRKEGQNVTLSCEQNLNHDAMYWYRQDPGQGLRLIYYSQIVNDFQKGDIAEGYSVSREKKESFPLTVTSAQKNPTAFYLCASSGHRRVEAFFGQGTRLTVV.

CDR3 DNA: TGTGCCAGCAGTCCCCCCGCAGGGCATAATGAAAAACTGTTTTTT. It yields the protein CASSPPAGHNEKLFF. The V and J genes are TRBV28 and TRBJ1-4; a possible D gene is TRBD1 (5 bases). The germline V gene encodes CDR1 MDHEN and CDR2 SYDVKM. The CDR3 sequence is 15 residues long. Trimming took 5 bases from V and 4 from J, leaving 14 bases between them.